One and the same sample provided the 32 T cell receptor beta chains below, sequenced in a study of CXCR3-negative and CXCR3-positive naive CD8 T cells. UMI labels and 5' RACE were used to prepare the TRB cDNA libraries. TCRdb re-called the 5' RACE reads, yielding one record per CDR3 amino acid sequence without DNA. This sample contains over 100,000 distinct CDR3 sequences. Findings and caveats of the study: Comparison of naive cells showed more hydrophobic TRB CDR3s in CXCR3-positive than in CXCR3-negative naive cells.

Their recognized antigens are unknown. Sequences were obtained from naive CXCR3+ CD8+ T cells from blood. Sample subset: CD45RO-CCR7+CD27+CD95- naive CD8+ T cells expressing CXCR3 (TNR3+). Receptors originate from a human donor in good health. Some clones in this sample may be carry-over from other donors' samples.

The V and J genes are TRBV6-5 and TRBJ1-1. There are 14 residues in the CDR3. Germline V gene data show CDR1 as MNHEY and CDR2 as SVGAGI. This CDR3 is CASSYNGGNTEAFF.

This rearrangement joins TRBV21-1 to TRBJ2-5; the D call from TCRdb, TRBD2, cannot be confirmed without DNA. TRBV21-1 is a pseudogene. The CDR3 is made up of 18 amino acids. CDR3 protein: CASSNCPRGGLGQETQYF.

The genes are TRBV7-9 and TRBJ2-1; TCRdb lists TRBD2, though no DNA is available to test this call. The length of the CDR3 is 16 residues. Per germline, CDR1 SEHNR and CDR2 FQNEAQ (reference sequence). This CDR3 is CASRPTYTLPYNEQFF.

CDR3 loop: CASNGGISYEQYF. The rearrangement joins TRBV28 to TRBJ2-7. Per germline, CDR1 MDHEN and CDR2 SYDVKM. The CDR3 sequence is 13 residues long.

The gene calls are TRBV6-2 or TRBV6-3 and TRBJ2-7; the TRBD1 assignment by TCRdb is unverifiable without DNA. Germline CDR1 is MNHEY and CDR2 is SVGEGT. The CDR3 is made up of 14 amino acids. The CDR3 sequence: CASSYRDLTYEQYF.

J is TRBJ2-3 and V is TRBV3-1; TCRdb outputs TRBD1, but without DNA this stays unchecked. Germline V CDR1 and CDR2: LGHDT, YNNKEL (reference sequence). The CDR3 consists of 18 residues. CDR3 in amino acids: CASSQEYGGTFGTDTQYF.

This sequence joins TRBV7-2 and TRBJ2-3; TCRdb reports TRBD2, a call that lacks DNA to check it against. The CDR3 sequence is 15 residues long. Germline CDR1 is SGHTA and CDR2 is FQGNSA. CDR3 in amino acids: CASSTGLFPTDTQYF. The full variable domain, its missing parts supplied by reference TRBV7-2 and TRBJ2-3, is GAGVSQSPSNKVTEKGKDVELRCDPISGHTALYWYRQSLGQGLEFLIYFQGNSAPDKSGLPSDRFSAERTGGSVSTLTIQRTQQEDSAVYLCASSTGLFPTDTQYFGPGTRLTVL.

The gene calls are TRBV4-1 and TRBJ2-1; TCRdb outputs TRBD1, but without DNA this stays unchecked. The CDR3 covers 16 residues. Per the germline V gene, CDR1 is MGHRA and CDR2 is YSYEKL. CDR3 sequence: CASSQTGPGTTDEQFF.

V gene TRBV28 combines with J gene TRBJ2-7; checking the TCRdb D call of TRBD2 is not possible without DNA. This CDR3 contains 15 residues. Germline CDR1 reads MDHEN; CDR2 reads SYDVKM. CDR3 protein: CASSLRVGPVRKQYF.

V and J are TRBV28 and TRBJ2-1. The length of the CDR3 is 16 residues. The germline gives CDR1 MDHEN, CDR2 SYDVKM. The CDR3 sequence: CASSFPILSSYNEQFF.

The chain carries TRBV15 and TRBJ2-5; lacking DNA, the TRBD2 call made by TCRdb goes unchecked. Germline V gives CDR1 LNHNV, CDR2 YYDKDF (reference sequence). The CDR3 runs to 15 residues. The CDR3 loop reads CATSGSGGLGETQYF.

V gene TRBV4-1 combines with J gene TRBJ2-3; no DNA is available, so the TRBD1 call from TCRdb remains unchecked. This CDR3 contains 15 residues. Per the germline V gene, CDR1 is MGHRA and CDR2 is YSYEKL. The CDR3 reads CASSQVQGSTDTQYF.

CDR3: CASSLAELAGAHLF. The chain couples TRBV7-9 to TRBJ2-1; TCRdb calls TRBD2, which cannot be checked without DNA. The CDR3 spans 14 residues. Germline-derived CDR1 and CDR2 are SEHNR and FQNEAQ (reference sequence).

V is TRBV10-3 and J is TRBJ2-1; TCRdb's assignment of TRBD1 cannot be checked, as there is no DNA. The germline gives CDR1 ENHRY, CDR2 SYGVKD. This CDR3 is built from 14 residues. The CDR3 sequence: CAIRLPQGNNEQFF.

The chain has TRBV29-1 and TRBJ1-2; lacking DNA, the TRBD1 call made by TCRdb goes unchecked. The CDR3 runs to 15 residues. Germline V gene sequence: CDR1 SQVTM, CDR2 ANQGSEA. CDR3: CSVVGGKGEGYGYTF. Looking up the rest from reference TRBV29-1 and TRBJ1-2 gives the full variable domain: SAVISQKPSRDICQRGTSLTIQCQVDSQVTMMFWYRQQPGQSLTLIATANQGSEATYESGFVIDKFPISRPNLTFSTLTVSNMSPEDSSIYLCSVVGGKGEGYGYTFGSGTRLTVV.

This chain connects TRBV7-9 to TRBJ2-1; TCRdb's D call of TRBD2 is untestable without DNA. The CDR3 length is 16 residues. Germline lookup yields CDR1 SEHNR and CDR2 FQNEAQ (reference sequence). CDR3: CASIDLAGPIYNEQFF.

The rearrangement joins TRBV12-3 or TRBV12-4 to TRBJ1-6; the TRBD1 assignment by TCRdb is unverifiable without DNA. CDR3 length: 15 amino acids. CDR3 sequence reads: CASSLWDRVYSPLHF.

The rearrangement links TRBV4-3 to TRBJ1-1; no DNA is available, so the TRBD1 call from TCRdb remains unchecked. The CDR3 is 15 residues long. Germline V CDR1 and CDR2: LGHNA, YSLEER. CDR3 sequence: CASSQDTGRITEAFF.

The CDR3: CASTTDSASYEQYF. The chain is built from TRBV11-2 and TRBJ2-7. The CDR3 covers 14 residues. Germline V gene lookup returns CDR1 SGHAT and CDR2 FQNNGV.

V and J are TRBV20-1 and TRBJ2-1; the D call from TCRdb, TRBD1, cannot be confirmed without DNA. Germline V gene data show CDR1 as DFQATT and CDR2 as SNEGSKA (reference sequence). This CDR3 spans 15 amino acids. The CDR3 here is CSARGLDRGGNEQFF.

The chain links TRBV20-1 to TRBJ2-1. The CDR3 contains 14 residues. Germline assignment: CDR1 DFQATT and CDR2 SNEGSKA (reference sequence). The CDR3 protein is CSVFGQDSYNEQFF.

The chain combines TRBV7-2 with TRBJ2-7; TCRdb designates TRBD1, a call that cannot be tested without DNA. The CDR3 spans 16 residues. Per germline, CDR1 SGHTA and CDR2 FQGNSA. This CDR3 is CASSLALPGHSYEQYF.

The V call is TRBV12-3 or TRBV12-4, the J call TRBJ1-1; TCRdb selects TRBD1, and the lack of DNA leaves this call unchecked. The CDR3 runs 13 residues. This chain's CDR3 is CASRWDRGTEAFF.

The gene calls are TRBV7-9 and TRBJ1-2; TCRdb's D call of TRBD1 is untestable without DNA. CDR1 SEHNR and CDR2 FQNEAQ come from the germline V gene (reference sequence). This CDR3 spans 14 amino acids. The CDR3 loop is CASSSGQGPYGYTF.

The chain recombines TRBV29-1 with TRBJ2-7; TCRdb picks TRBD1, but there is no DNA to check that call. Germline lookup yields CDR1 SQVTM and CDR2 ANQGSEA. This CDR3 spans 11 amino acids. The CDR3 protein is CSVRTVYEQYF.

The chain carries TRBV5-4 and TRBJ2-1. The CDR3 sequence is 12 residues long. The germline gives CDR1 SGHNT, CDR2 YYREEE (reference sequence). The CDR3 reads CASSWDGNEQFF.

The V gene is TRBV27, the J gene TRBJ2-7; TCRdb's assignment of TRBD2 cannot be checked, as there is no DNA. Germline CDR1 and CDR2: MNHEY and SMNVEV (reference sequence). The CDR3 extends over 16 amino acids. CDR3 in amino acids: CASSLSGLAASYEQYF.

This chain uses TRBV4-3 with TRBJ2-2; absent DNA, TCRdb's TRBD2 call cannot be checked. The germline CDR1 and CDR2 sequences are LGHNA and YSLEER. The CDR3 is 18 amino acids. This CDR3 reads CASSQKALQGVNTGELFF.

The genes are TRBV4-2 and TRBJ2-7. Germline loops: CDR1 LGHNA, CDR2 YNFKEQ. This CDR3 has 15 amino acids. The CDR3: CASSPVGFEKYEQYF.

This chain uses TRBV20-1 with TRBJ2-7. The CDR3 spans 13 residues. Germline lookup yields CDR1 DFQATT and CDR2 SNEGSKA (reference sequence). CDR3 region: CSARSSQTYEQYF.

The chain has TRBV9 and TRBJ2-7; TCRdb selects TRBD2, and the lack of DNA leaves this call unchecked. The CDR3 is 14 amino acids. Germline V CDR1 and CDR2: SGDLS, YYNGEE. CDR3 amino acids: CASSPRTSPDEQYF.

The V call is TRBV12-3 or TRBV12-4, the J call TRBJ2-1; TCRdb designates TRBD2, a call that cannot be tested without DNA. CDR3 length: 15 residues. CDR3 sequence reads: CASSLSLAGADEQFF.